This TCR beta chain was recorded in a study of cytomegalovirus exposure and HLA in healthy donors. Notes on the study in general: Associated with HLA alleles at 0.05 false discovery rate in a later analysis were 17,000 or so TCR beta sequences. Later analysis revealed greater clonal expansion in HLA-associated TCR beta chains than in equally common others.

The germline gives CDR1 MNHNS, CDR2 SASEGT. The V end lost 0 bases, the J end lost 7 bases, and 12 bases lay between the germline ends. The CDR3 is made up of 14 amino acids. About this clone itself: Its antigen is unknown.

Primers: 60 Vbeta forward and 13 Jbeta reverse. Method: immunoSEQ multiplex PCR; TCRdb's copy keeps in-frame clones and lacks some. The sample has fewer than 200,000 clones, approximately 72% seen once; the top ten hold 2% to 3%. The chain has TRBV6-1 and TRBJ1-2, with a weak D call TRBD1 (5 bases). Sequencing input: PBMCs. The receptor was isolated from a female donor in good health and CMV-seronegative. This CDR3 reads CASSEARGESGYTF. The CDR3 DNA reads as TGTGCCAGCAGTGAAGCAAGGGGCGAAAGTGGCTACACCTTC.